The 4 T cell receptor beta chains presented below share a single source sample, sequenced in a study of cytomegalovirus exposure and HLA in healthy donors. Both 60 Vbeta primers and 13 Jbeta primers went into the PCR. TCRdb's copy holds only in-frame clones and misses some; the assay was immunoSEQ multiplex PCR. Among approximately 210,000 clones listed, around 81% were seen once. Material for sequencing was PBMCs. The receptors here all came from a man between 18 and 29 years old in good health and CMV-seronegative.

This chain joins TRBV4-1 and TRBJ2-5, with 7 nucleotides matching TRBD1. The DNA end is more similar to TRBJ2-7, so the J call may be wrong. This CDR3 has 14 amino acids. The germline gives CDR1 MGHRA, CDR2 YSYEKL. The CDR3 loop reads CASSHGQETYEQYF. CDR3 in DNA: TGCGCCAGCAGTCACGGACAGGAGACCTACGAGCAGTACTTC.

V is TRBV6-5 and J is TRBJ1-5, with D tentatively TRBD1 (5 bases). CDR3 length: 12 amino acids. Trimming took off 4 bases at V and 7 bases at J, with 8 bases between the two ends. Germline CDR1 is MNHEY and CDR2 is SVGAGI. CDR3 protein: CASSSPGQPQHF. The CDR3 region has the DNA TGTGCCAGCAGTTCCCCAGGGCAGCCCCAGCATTTT.

This rearrangement joins TRBV7-8 to TRBJ2-3, with D perhaps TRBD2 (6 bases). The CDR3 is 16 residues long. The germline CDR1 and CDR2 sequences are SGHVS and FQNEAQ. The V gene lost 3 bases and the J gene lost 4 bases, with 17 bases spanning the gap. The CDR3 region has the DNA TGTGCCAGCAGCTTTTATCCGCGGGACGTGGCAGATACGCAGTATTTT. Its protein is CASSFYPRDVADTQYF.

CDR3 sequence (DNA): TGTGCCAGCAGCCCTAGCGGGGAGGCAGATACGCAGTATTTT. Translation: CASSPSGEADTQYF. This chain connects TRBV28 to TRBJ2-3; 9 positions agree with TRBD2. J gave up 4 bases and V 6 bases, and 5 bases lay outside the gene matches. Germline values: CDR1 MDHEN, CDR2 SYDVKM. CDR3 size: 14 residues.